These T cell receptor beta chains were read from a single sample in a study of identical twins. TCRdb re-called the 5' RACE reads through MiXCR, storing one row per CDR3 protein. The sample carries fewer than 800,000 distinct CDR3 sequences, about 7% recorded once. This sample was also put to use in a study of yellow fever vaccine responses in identical twins.

Sequences were obtained from PBMCs. The receptors were gathered from a woman aged 18-30 years in good health. Each CDR3 is given with its conserved first and last residue. The D gene is left open where the match is weak. Clone size appears in some rows only: once, few, many, or a class for an expanded clone.

>TRBV15|NA|few|TRBJ2-1
CATSPGLVDEQFF
TGTGCCACCAGCCCGGGCCTCGTTGATGAGCAGTTCTTC
>TRBV9|TRBD2|NA|TRBJ2-7
CASSKTSGSGSEQYF
TGTGCCAGCAGCAAGACTAGCGGGAGTGGATCCGAGCAGTACTTC
>TRBV7-6|NA|few|TRBJ1-5
CASSSQQGGPQHF
TGTGCCAGCAGCTCCCAACAGGGCGGGCCCCAGCATTTT
>TRBV2|TRBD2|few|TRBJ2-5
CASRPPGGKTQYF
TGTGCCAGCAGACCTCCGGGAGGGAAGACCCAGTACTTC
>TRBV10-3|TRBD1|few|TRBJ2-1
CAISERQGVKDEQFF
TGTGCCATCAGTGAGCGGCAGGGGGTCAAGGATGAGCAGTTCTTC
>TRBV28|NA|few|TRBJ2-1
CASSPPVKWNEQFF
TGTGCCAGCAGTCCCCCAGTAAAATGGAATGAGCAGTTCTTC
>TRBV5-1|TRBD1|many|TRBJ1-1
CASSAQRQGGNTEAFF
TGCGCCAGCAGCGCCCAAAGACAGGGTGGGAACACTGAAGCTTTCTTT
>TRBV9|TRBD2|NA|TRBJ2-1
CASSVSGRARNEQFF
TGTGCCAGCAGCGTAAGCGGGAGGGCCCGCAATGAGCAGTTCTTC
>TRBV24-1|NA|many|TRBJ2-2
CATSDLGGTGELFF
TGTGCCACCAGTGATTTGGGAGGGACCGGGGAGCTGTTTTTT
>TRBV12-3/TRBV12-4|NA|few|TRBJ2-7
CASSLSRLVPEYF
TGTGCCAGCAGTTTATCCCGACTAGTCCCAGAGTACTTC
>TRBV12-3/TRBV12-4|NA|many|TRBJ2-1
CASSHGNEQFF
TGTGCCAGCTCCCATGGGAATGAGCAGTTCTTC
>TRBV28|NA|many|TRBJ1-2
CASSLLTYAVGGYTF
TGTGCCAGCAGTTTGTTGACTTACGCGGTTGGTGGCTACACCTTC
>TRBV3-1|TRBD1|few|TRBJ2-1
CASSQEGQGGYNEQFF
TGTGCCAGCAGCCAAGAAGGACAGGGAGGCTACAATGAGCAGTTCTTC
>TRBV7-9|NA|NA|TRBJ1-2
CASSLADSLSYGYTF
TGTGCCAGCAGCTTAGCGGACAGTTTGAGCTATGGCTACACCTTC
>TRBV10-3|NA|many|TRBJ2-1
CAISGGPDEQFF
TGTGCCATCAGTGGGGGACCAGATGAGCAGTTCTTC
>TRBV3-1|TRBD2|NA|TRBJ2-7
CASSQIPSSGRSYEQYF
TGTGCCAGCAGCCAAATACCCAGTAGCGGGAGATCTTACGAGCAGTACTTC
>TRBV12-3/TRBV12-4|TRBD1|NA|TRBJ2-6
CASSLLRGRLDSGANVLTF
TGTGCCAGCAGTTTATTGAGGGGGCGCTTAGACTCTGGGGCCAACGTCCTGACTTTC
>TRBV6-5|NA|few|TRBJ2-7
CASSYPRVDTGPGYEQYF
TGTGCCAGCAGTTACCCCCGGGTGGACACAGGGCCGGGTTACGAGCAGTACTTC
>TRBV4-1|NA|NA|TRBJ2-3
CASSQGGKLRTDTQYF
TGCGCCAGCAGCCAAGGGGGCAAACTTCGCACAGATACGCAGTATTTT
>TRBV29-1|TRBD1|many|TRBJ1-2
CSVFKTGDRGYTF
TGCAGCGTTTTCAAAACAGGGGATCGCGGCTACACCTTC